The rows below give T cell receptor beta chains drawn from one sample of a study of shared clonotypes between healthy human individuals. Using immunoSEQ multiplex PCR, the repertoire was profiled, and TCRdb retains in-frame clones only, with some absent. This sample has over a million clones, with 75% to 85% found just once. Sequences were obtained from memory CD4+ T cells from PBMCs. Source of these receptors: a man between 18 and 35 years old in good health. Some clones in this sample may be carry-over from other donors' samples. Each CDR3 is given with its conserved first and last residue. A D gene is named only where the DNA matches it firmly. The listing skips clone size in some rows; elsewhere it reads once, few, many or a size class.

D gene	V gene	J gene	clone size	CDR3 DNA	CDR3 protein
-	TRBV7-9	TRBJ1-1	-	TGTGCCAGCAGCTTAAGGGCTACGGGCACTGAAGCTTTCTTT	CASSLRATGTEAFF
TRBD2	TRBV4-1	TRBJ2-5	-	TGCGCCAGCAGCCAAGGGGGACTAGCGGGAGGGCAAGAGACCCAGTACTTC	CASSQGGLAGGQETQYF
-	TRBV7-9	TRBJ2-7	-	TGTGCCAGCAGCTTAGCCGGGACTGGACACTACGAGCAGTACTTC	CASSLAGTGHYEQYF
TRBD1	TRBV6-5	TRBJ2-7	-	TGTGCCAGCAGTTTGAGGGAAGGGACAGGGTGGAACGAGCAGTACTTC	CASSLREGTGWNEQYF
-	TRBV28	TRBJ1-5	-	TGTGCCAGCAACTTGGGACCAGGGAGTAGTGGCAATCAGCCCCAGCATTTT	CASNLGPGSSGNQPQHF
-	TRBV19	TRBJ2-1	-	TGTGCCAGTGAGGGCCGTTCCTACAATGAGCAGTTCTTC	CASEGRSYNEQFF
TRBD2	TRBV5-1	TRBJ2-1	-	TGCGCCAGCAGCTTGGCCGTAGCGGGGGGCAATGAGCAGTTCTTC	CASSLAVAGGNEQFF
TRBD2	TRBV6-4	TRBJ2-1	-	TGTGCCAGCAGTGCCTGGGCTAGCGGGAGGAGCTCCTACAATGAGCAGTTCTTC	CASSAWASGRSSYNEQFF
TRBD1	TRBV18	TRBJ2-7	-	TGTGCCAGCTCACAAACGACAGGGTTGAGCTCCTACGAGCAGTACTTC	CASSQTTGLSSYEQYF
TRBD2	TRBV5-1	TRBJ2-1	-	TGCGCCAGCGGATTTAGCGGGAGGGCCGGAGATGAGCAGTTCTTC	CASGFSGRAGDEQFF
TRBD2	TRBV30	TRBJ2-5	-	TGTGCCTGGCGGGGGGAAGAGACCCAGTACTTC	CAWRGEETQYF
TRBD1	TRBV2	TRBJ1-5	-	TGTGCCAGCAGTGAGTCAAGGGGGCCTCAGCCCCAGCATTTT	CASSESRGPQPQHF
TRBD2	TRBV27	TRBJ2-2	-	TGTGCCAGCAGTTTACGAGGACTAGCGGTGGGGGAGCTGTTTTTT	CASSLRGLAVGELFF
-	TRBV25-1	TRBJ2-1	-	TGTGCCAGCAGCGCCCCCTGGGGGCGCGGGTCCTACAATGAGCAGTTCTTC	CASSAPWGRGSYNEQFF
-	TRBV6-4	TRBJ2-3	-	TGTGCCAGCAGTGACGACGGGTACACGCAGTATTTT	CASSDDGYTQYF
TRBD2	TRBV12-5	TRBJ2-2	-	TGTGCTAGTGTCACCCCCCCCGGGGGAGGGCCTGACACCGGGGAGCTGTTTTTT	CASVTPPGGGPDTGELFF
-	TRBV18	TRBJ1-4	-	TGTGCCAGCTCACCGGCCGGTGGAGATGAAAAACTGTTTTTT	CASSPAGGDEKLFF
-	TRBV21-1	TRBJ2-7	-	TGTGCCAGCAGCCGAATAGCGGGACCACACGAGCAGTACTTC	CASSRIAGPHEQYF
-	TRBV29-1	TRBJ1-1	-	TGCAGCGTTGGACAAATGAACACTGAAGCTTTCTTT	CSVGQMNTEAFF
TRBD1	TRBV18	TRBJ2-1	few	TGTGCCAGCTCACCACCGCAGGGGGAGAACGGAAATTACAATGAGCAGTTCTTC	CASSPPQGENGNYNEQFF
-	TRBV29-1	TRBJ1-2	-	TGCAGCATAGCGGGCTACTATGGCTACACCTTC	CSIAGYYGYTF
-	TRBV18	TRBJ1-2	-	TGTGCCAGCTCACCAGGGGGACTCAGGAGGGACTATGGCTACACCTTC	CASSPGGLRRDYGYTF
-	TRBV30	TRBJ1-3	-	TGTGCCTTTCAGACAGGCCACTCTGGAAACACCATATATTTT	CAFQTGHSGNTIYF
-	TRBV7-9	TRBJ1-4	-	TGTGCCAGCAGCCCGAAGGGCGGGGGGAGTGAAAAACTGTTTTTT	CASSPKGGGSEKLFF
-	TRBV28	TRBJ2-1	-	-	CAGSSSGLAGGEGSYNEQFF
TRBD1	TRBV28	TRBJ1-1	-	TGTGCCACCGAAGACAGGGGGCGTGATGAAGCTTTCTTT	CATEDRGRDEAFF
TRBD1	TRBV30	TRBJ1-2	-	TGTGCCTGGAGGGGACAGGTTGACTATGGCTACACCTTC	CAWRGQVDYGYTF
TRBD1	TRBV6-5	TRBJ2-1	-	TGTGCCAGCAGTTACGGGGCAGGGGGTGAGCAGTTCTTC	CASSYGAGGEQFF
-	TRBV28	TRBJ2-6	-	TGTGCCAGCAGTCCCAGGGGGGCTGGGGCCAACGTCCTGACTTTC	CASSPRGAGANVLTF
TRBD2	TRBV10-3	TRBJ2-7	-	TGTGCCATCACCAGACTAGCGGGAGACGAGCAGTACTTC	CAITRLAGDEQYF
-	TRBV28	TRBJ1-1	-	TGTGCCAGCGGTGTGGGGCAGGGGTGGGGGACTGAAGCTTTCTTT	CASGVGQGWGTEAFF
-	TRBV9	TRBJ2-3	-	TGTGCCAGCAGCGTAGGGGGGATAGGCGATACGCAGTATTTT	CASSVGGIGDTQYF
TRBD1	TRBV5-6	TRBJ2-1	-	TGTGCCAGCAGCCCGGGGACAGGGTCCTACAATGAGCAGTTCTTC	CASSPGTGSYNEQFF
TRBD2	TRBV6-6	TRBJ2-1	-	TGTGCCAGCAGTAACCGGGGGCTAGCGGGGTACAATGAGCAGTTCTTC	CASSNRGLAGYNEQFF
TRBD2	TRBV5-4	TRBJ2-7	many	TGTGCCAGCAGCCTAGCGGGAGAAAGCTCCTACGAGCAGTACTTC	CASSLAGESSYEQYF
-	TRBV30	TRBJ1-5	-	TGTGCCTGGAGCCGGGACGGTTATAGCAATCAGCCCCAGCATTTT	CAWSRDGYSNQPQHF
-	TRBV5-3	TRBJ2-7	-	TGTGCCAGAAGACCCGCGGCGAGCGGCCCCTACGAGCAGTACTTC	CARRPAASGPYEQYF
-	TRBV5-4	TRBJ2-2	-	TGTGCCAGCAGCCCCTTTACCGGGGAGCTGTTTTTT	CASSPFTGELFF
-	TRBV5-4	TRBJ1-2	-	TGTGCCAGCAGCCTGGAGGGTAGGGCCGGGAACTATGGCTACACCTTC	CASSLEGRAGNYGYTF
-	TRBV28	TRBJ2-7	-	TGTGCCATCGGCAGGGGCCACGAGCAGTACTTC	CAIGRGHEQYF
TRBD2	TRBV15	TRBJ2-1	-	TGTGCCACCAGCATGGGACTAGCGGGACAAAGCTACAATGAGCAGTTCTTC	CATSMGLAGQSYNEQFF
TRBD2	TRBV7-9	TRBJ2-1	-	TGTGCCAGCAGCCCGCCGGGACTAGCGGACTACAATGAGCAGTTCTTC	CASSPPGLADYNEQFF
TRBD1	TRBV5-1	TRBJ2-2	-	TGCGCCAGCAGCCCATCCACGAGGGGGCTAGCCGGGGAGCTGTTTTTT	CASSPSTRGLAGELFF
-	TRBV28	TRBJ1-2	-	TGTGCCAGCAGTTTACCGGGTGCTTCGATCTATGGCTACACCTTC	CASSLPGASIYGYTF